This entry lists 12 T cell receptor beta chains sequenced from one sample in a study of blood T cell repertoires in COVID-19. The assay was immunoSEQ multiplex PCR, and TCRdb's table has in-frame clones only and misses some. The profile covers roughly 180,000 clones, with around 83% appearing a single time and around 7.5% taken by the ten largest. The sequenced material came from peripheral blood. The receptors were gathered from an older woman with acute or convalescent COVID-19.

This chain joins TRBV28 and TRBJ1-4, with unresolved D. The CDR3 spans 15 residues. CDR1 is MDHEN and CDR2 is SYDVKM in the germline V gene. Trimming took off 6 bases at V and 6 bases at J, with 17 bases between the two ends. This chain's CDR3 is CASSLARGWDEKLFF. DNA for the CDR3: TGTGCCAGCAGCCTCGCGCGAGGGTGGGATGAAAAACTGTTTTTT.

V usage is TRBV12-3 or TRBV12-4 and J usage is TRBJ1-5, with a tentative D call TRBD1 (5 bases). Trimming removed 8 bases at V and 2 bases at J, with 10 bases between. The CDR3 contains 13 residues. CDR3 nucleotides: TGTGCCAGCGGGCGGGGGGGCAATCAGCCCCAGCATTTT. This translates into CASGRGGNQPQHF.

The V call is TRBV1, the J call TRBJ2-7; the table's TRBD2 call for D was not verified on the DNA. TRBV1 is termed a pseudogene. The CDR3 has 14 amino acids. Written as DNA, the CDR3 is TGCACCAGTTTCCACGGGACTAGCGTGTACGAGCAGTACTTC. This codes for CTSFHGTSVYEQYF.

As DNA, the CDR3 is TGCGCCAGCAGCCACAACCCGGACAGGGGTGTTTATGGCTACACCTTC. This encodes CASSHNPDRGVYGYTF. The chain carries TRBV5-1 and TRBJ1-2; 9 nucleotides line up with TRBD1. The CDR3 is made up of 16 amino acids. V shed 4 bases and J 5 bases; nucleotides not matched to a gene: 12. Germline V gives CDR1 SGHRS, CDR2 YFSETQ.

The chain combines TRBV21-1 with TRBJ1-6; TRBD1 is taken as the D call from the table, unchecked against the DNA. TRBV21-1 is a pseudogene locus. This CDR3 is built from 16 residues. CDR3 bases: TGTGCCAGCAGCAAAGTCGCAGGCGACTATAATTCACCCCTCCACTTT. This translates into CASSKVAGDYNSPLHF.

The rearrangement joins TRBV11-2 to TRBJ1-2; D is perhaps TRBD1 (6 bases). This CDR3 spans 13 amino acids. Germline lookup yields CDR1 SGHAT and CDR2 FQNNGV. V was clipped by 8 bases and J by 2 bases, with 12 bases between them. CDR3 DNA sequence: TGTGCCAGCTCCCATGGACAGAACTATGGCTACACCTTC. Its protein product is CASSHGQNYGYTF.

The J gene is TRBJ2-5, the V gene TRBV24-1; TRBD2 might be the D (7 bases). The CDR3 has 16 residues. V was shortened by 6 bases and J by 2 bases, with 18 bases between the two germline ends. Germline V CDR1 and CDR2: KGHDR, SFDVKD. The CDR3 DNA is TGTGCCACCAGTCAAGGGGGAGGGAAATGGCAAGAGACCCAGTACTTC. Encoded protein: CATSQGGGKWQETQYF.

CDR3 in amino acids: CASSRLPGLAGRAYEQYF. For the CDR3, the DNA is TGTGCCAGCAGCCGCCTTCCGGGACTAGCGGGCCGAGCCTACGAGCAGTACTTC. The chain links TRBV11-2 to TRBJ2-7, with 12 bases matching TRBD2. Germline values: CDR1 SGHAT, CDR2 FQNNGV. The CDR3 has 18 residues. Germline trimming cut 5 bases from V and 2 bases from J; bases unmatched to any gene: 13.

CDR3 bases: TGCGCCAGCAGCCCAGAAACGACACTGAACACTGAAGCTTTCTTT. Its protein product is CASSPETTLNTEAFF. The J gene is TRBJ1-1, the V gene TRBV4-1; no reliable D call. The CDR3 totals 15 residues. Germline V CDR1 and CDR2: MGHRA, YSYEKL. Deletions cut 4 bases from V and 0 bases from J, with 12 bases between.

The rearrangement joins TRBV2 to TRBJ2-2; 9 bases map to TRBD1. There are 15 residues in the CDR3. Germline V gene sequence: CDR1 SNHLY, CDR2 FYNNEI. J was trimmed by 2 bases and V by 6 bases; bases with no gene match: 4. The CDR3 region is CASRRDRDNTGELFF. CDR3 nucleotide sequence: TGTGCCAGCAGGAGGGACAGGGATAACACCGGGGAGCTGTTTTTT.

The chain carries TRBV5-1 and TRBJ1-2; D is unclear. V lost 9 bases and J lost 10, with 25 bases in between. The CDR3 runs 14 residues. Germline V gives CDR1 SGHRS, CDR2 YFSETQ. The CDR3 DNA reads TGCGCCACAAGCTCACCCGGGTCCCAGAGGGACTACACCTTC. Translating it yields CATSSPGSQRDYTF.

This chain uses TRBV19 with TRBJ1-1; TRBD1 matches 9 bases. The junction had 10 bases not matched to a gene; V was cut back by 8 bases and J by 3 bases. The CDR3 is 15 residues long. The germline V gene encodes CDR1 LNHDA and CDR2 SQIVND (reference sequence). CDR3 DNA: TGTGCCAGTTCGGCCGGGACAGGGAGACACACTGAAGCTTTCTTT. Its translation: CASSAGTGRHTEAFF.